These 5 T cell receptor beta chains share one sample of origin, sequenced in a study of blood T cells in healthy people across ages. Using a J-beta primer mix together with a sample-barcoded 5' primer, a second PCR was run for roughly 7 to 11 cycles. TCRdb itself ran the 5' RACE reads through MiXCR, one entry per CDR3 protein. The sample holds about 570,000 distinct CDR3 sequences; about 29% are singletons and the top ten take roughly 3.5%. Another study also made use of these data, one on T cells of mothers and their children.

The sequenced material came from blood. The receptors originated from a boy between 2 and 15 years old in good health.

In regard to this clonotype: An end of the junction does not agree with germline; a read error may underlie this. The chain joins TRBV5-1 to TRBJ2-5; D is ambiguous. There are 13 residues in the CDR3. CDR1 is SGHRS, CDR2 YFSETQ, per germline. CDR3 protein: CASSLSRREAQYF. The CDR3 coding sequence is TGCGCCAGCAGCCTCAGTCGGCGAGAGGCCCAGTACTTC.

J is TRBJ2-7 and V is TRBV18, with D perhaps assigned TRBD1 or TRBD2 (5 bases each). The CDR3 has 13 residues. Trimming left V 2 bases short and J 5 bases short, with 10 bases between. Germline loops: CDR1 KGHSH, CDR2 LQKENI. CDR3 in amino acids: CASSPSRDHEQYF. Here the CDR3 DNA reads TGTGCCAGCTCACCAAGCCGGGACCACGAGCAGTACTTC.

This clonotype has more than one count but fewer than ten. The chain combines TRBV3-1 with TRBJ1-5; no reliable D call. CDR3 length: 14 amino acids. Deletions cut 1 base from V and 1 base from J, with 5 bases between. The V gene's germline CDR1 is LGHDT and CDR2 YNNKEL (reference sequence). CDR3 sequence reads: CASSQGPSNQPQHF. DNA of the CDR3: TGTGCCAGCAGCCAAGGCCCCAGCAATCAGCCCCAGCATTTT.

DNA for the CDR3: TGTGCCAGCAGCGTAGCTGTTACCCAGGGGGACGACGAGCAGTACTTC. Amino acids: CASSVAVTQGDDEQYF. This chain joins TRBV9 and TRBJ2-7, with TRBD1 identical over 7 bases. The CDR3 has 16 amino acids. Per the germline V gene, CDR1 is SGDLS and CDR2 is YYNGEE. Unmatched junction bases numbered 11, after V lost 0 bases and J lost 5 bases.

This clonotype appeared a few times. CDR3 loop: CSVDGGTQYF. The CDR3 region has the DNA TGCAGCGTTGACGGAGGTACGCAGTATTTT. The rearrangement uses TRBV29-1 and TRBJ2-3; D possibly corresponds to TRBD2 (5 bases). This CDR3 region has 10 residues. The germline V and J ends were trimmed by 3 bases and 8 bases, with 6 bases remaining between them. The germline CDR1 and CDR2 sequences are SQVTM and ANQGSEA.